The count of the clone carrying this T cell receptor (beta chain) is one. Regarding time point: pretreatment peripheral blood. The sample is drawn from a study of PD-L1 blockade in urothelial cancer. Study background: Patients, treated from about 2014 onward, received atezolizumab 1,200 mg intravenously every 3 weeks. Specimens of blood held a median count of roughly 150,000 T cells. Anywhere from 0 to 3 prior chemotherapy regimens had been received by patients.

In each PCR, synthetic TCR analog templates were spiked in. This table comes from immunoSEQ multiplex PCR, and its TCRdb copy is limited to in-frame clones, with some not included. The table has fewer than 45,000 clones, about four fifths seen once. This specimen consisted of PBMCs, obtained around atezolizumab (anti-PD-L1) treatment. The origin of this receptor is a man aged 55 to 70 with urothelial cancer.

The CDR3 DNA is TGTGCCAGCAATATAGCGGGGACCTACGAGCAGTACTTC. Translation gives CASNIAGTYEQYF. V usage is TRBV7-9 and J usage is TRBJ2-7, with 8 bases that match TRBD2. V was clipped by 7 bases and J by 2 bases; unmatched bases: 4. The CDR3 spans 13 residues. Germline V lookup: CDR1 SEHNR, CDR2 FQNEAQ (reference sequence).